One sample yielded the 20 T cell receptor beta chains listed below, sequenced in a study of blood T cell repertoires in COVID-19. Clones were sequenced by immunoSEQ multiplex PCR, and TCRdb holds only the in-frame ones, with some missing. The sample contains approximately 130,000 clones, around 85% of which appear only once. Material: peripheral blood. The receptor set was obtained from a human donor in a cohort sampled during active COVID-19.

The chain links TRBV12-5 to TRBJ2-7, with D maybe TRBD1 (5 bases). Trimming removed 6 bases from V and 3 bases from J, with 9 bases in between. Germline loops: CDR1 LGHNT, CDR2 FRNRAP. The CDR3 covers 12 residues. The CDR3 reads CASGATDYEQYF. Here the CDR3 DNA reads TGTGCTAGTGGGGCGACAGACTACGAGCAGTACTTC.

V is TRBV5-1 and J is TRBJ1-6, with 7 bases matching TRBD1. Unmatched junction bases numbered 8, after V lost 4 bases and J lost 7 bases. Germline V gene data show CDR1 as SGHRS and CDR2 as YFSETQ. CDR3 length: 15 amino acids. The CDR3, as DNA: TGCGCCAGCAGCCCCCGACAGGGCAACAATTCACCCCTCCACTTT. This gives the protein CASSPRQGNNSPLHF.

This chain joins TRBV24-1 and TRBJ1-5; 8 bases map to TRBD1. The V gene end was trimmed by 2 bases and the J gene end by 3 bases; junction bases not matched to a gene: 11. Looked up from germline, CDR1 is KGHDR and CDR2 is SFDVKD. The CDR3 consists of 18 residues. The CDR3 nucleotides are TGTGCCACCAGTGATTCCCACAGGGGGGACTACTTCAATCAGCCCCAGCATTTT. It is translated as CATSDSHRGDYFNQPQHF.

This sequence joins TRBV5-1 and TRBJ1-2, with D tentatively TRBD1 (6 bases). Per the germline V gene, CDR1 is SGHRS and CDR2 is YFSETQ. V was clipped by 4 bases and J by 5 bases, with 18 bases between them. This CDR3 is 15 amino acids long. In DNA, the CDR3 is TGCGCCAGCAGCATAGATCCTACAGGGAAATATGGCTACACCTTC. Residues: CASSIDPTGKYGYTF.

The chain uses TRBV30 and TRBJ1-1; possible D gene TRBD1, 6 bases. The length of the CDR3 is 16 residues. Germline V CDR1 and CDR2: GTSNPN, SVGIG (reference sequence). The V and J ends lost 0 bases and 10 bases respectively, with 24 bases between them. CDR3 protein: CAWSVGGTLSSGGAFF. CDR3 coding DNA: TGTGCCTGGAGTGTAGGGGGAACCCTGTCCAGTGGAGGAGCTTTCTTT.

The gene calls are TRBV11-2 and TRBJ1-4; D call uncertain. Trimming left V 3 bases short and J 7 bases short, with 12 bases between. The CDR3 is 14 amino acids. CDR1 SGHAT and CDR2 FQNNGV come from the germline V gene. The CDR3 loop is CASSFEGGGEKLFF. The CDR3 DNA reads TGTGCCAGCAGCTTCGAGGGTGGAGGTGAAAAACTGTTTTTT.

The chain's CDR3 is CASSQEGRRGNEQFF. The CDR3 nucleotides read TGCGCCAGCAGCCAAGAAGGGCGTCGAGGGAATGAGCAGTTCTTC. The rearrangement joins TRBV4-3 to TRBJ2-1, with D possibly being TRBD2 (5 bases). Germline assignment: CDR1 LGHNA and CDR2 YSLEER. V lost 0 bases, J lost 7 bases, and 13 bases lay in between. The CDR3 is 15 residues long.

The rearrangement links TRBV7-3 to TRBJ2-1; 7 bases are a match to TRBD2. This CDR3 is 15 amino acids long. Germline V lookup: CDR1 SGHTA, CDR2 FQGTGA. Germline trimming cut 6 bases from V and 3 bases from J; bases unmatched to any gene: 8. The CDR3 nucleotides are TGTGCCAGCAGGCGGAGCGGGGACCTCTACAATGAGCAGTTCTTC. Its translation: CASRRSGDLYNEQFF. Full variable domain (rest looked up from reference TRBV7-3 and TRBJ2-1): GAGVSQTPSNKVTEKGKYVELRCDPISGHTALYWYRQSLGQGPEFLIYFQGTGAADDSGLPNDRFFAVRPEGSVSTLKIQRTERGDSAVYLCASRRSGDLYNEQFFGPGTRLTVL.

This chain joins TRBV6-4 and TRBJ2-3, with D possibly TRBD1 on 7 matching bases. CDR1 is MRHNA and CDR2 is SNTAGT in the germline V gene. The CDR3 runs 15 residues. Between the trimmed V and J ends, which lost 5 bases and 0 bases, there was a span of 12 bases. The CDR3: CASSQEGASTDTQYF. The CDR3, as DNA: TGTGCCAGCAGTCAGGAGGGGGCTAGCACAGATACGCAGTATTTT.

CDR3 protein: CASSRAGGVNEQFF. CDR3 nucleotide sequence: TGTGCCAGCAGTCGCGCCGGAGGGGTGAATGAGCAGTTCTTC. The chain carries TRBV7-2 and TRBJ2-1; a possible D gene is TRBD2 (6 bases). Trimming removed 6 bases at V and 7 bases at J, with 16 bases between. CDR1 SGHTA and CDR2 FQGNSA come from the germline V gene. The length of the CDR3 is 14 residues.

The rearrangement uses TRBV5-1 and TRBJ1-2; D is unclear. This CDR3 region has 15 residues. Per the germline V gene, CDR1 is SGHRS and CDR2 is YFSETQ. Trimming left V 0 bases short and J 3 bases short, with 12 bases between. The chain's CDR3 is CASSLGLMEDYGYTF. The CDR3 nucleotides read TGCGCCAGCAGCTTGGGTCTGATGGAGGACTATGGCTACACCTTC. The full variable domain, rest sourced from reference TRBV5-1 and TRBJ1-2, is KAGVTQTPRYLIKTRGQQVTLSCSPISGHRSVSWYQQTPGQGLQFLFEYFSETQRNKGNFPGRFSGRQFSNSRSEMNVSTLELGDSALYLCASSLGLMEDYGYTFGSGTRLTVV.

The gene calls are TRBV7-6 and TRBJ1-1; D may be TRBD1 (5 bases). The CDR3 is made up of 14 amino acids. Germline CDR1 reads SGHVS; CDR2 reads FNYEAQ. The V end lost 1 base, the J end lost 7 bases, and 13 bases lay between the germline ends. This CDR3 is CASSLGEGHDEAFF. The CDR3 DNA sequence: TGTGCCAGCAGCTTAGGGGAAGGACATGATGAAGCTTTCTTT. Complete variable domain (other parts from reference TRBV7-6 and TRBJ1-1): GAGVSQSPRYKVTKRGQDVALRCDPISGHVSLYWYRQALGQGPEFLTYFNYEAQQDKSGLPNDRFSAERPEGSISTLTIQRTEQRDSAMYRCASSLGEGHDEAFFGQGTRLTVV.

This sequence joins TRBV11-2 and TRBJ2-6; D is possibly TRBD1 (6 bases). Germline assignment: CDR1 SGHAT and CDR2 FQNNGV. The ends were cut back, 0 bases at V and 0 bases at J, with 18 bases in the middle. The CDR3 has 20 residues. This CDR3 is CASSLEGAKVAYSGANVLTF. The CDR3 DNA is TGTGCCAGCAGCTTAGAGGGGGCGAAGGTCGCGTACTCTGGGGCCAACGTCCTGACTTTC.

The CDR3 loop is CASTGDNQPQHF. The CDR3 bases are TGTGCCAGCACAGGGGACAATCAGCCCCAGCATTTT. This chain joins TRBV12-3 or TRBV12-4 and TRBJ1-5, with D possibly matching TRBD1 (6 bases). V lost 7 bases to trimming and J lost 3 bases, with 7 bases between them. This CDR3 is 12 amino acids long.

The chain combines TRBV19 with TRBJ1-1; D gene unclear. V was trimmed by 3 bases and J by 5 bases, leaving 16 bases between them. The CDR3 length is 15 residues. Germline values: CDR1 LNHDA, CDR2 SQIVND (reference sequence). The CDR3 sequence is CASSIGFTPTTEAFF. The CDR3 DNA sequence: TGTGCCAGTAGTATCGGGTTCACCCCCACAACTGAAGCTTTCTTT.

V and J are TRBV6-5 and TRBJ2-1; 7 bases match TRBD2. The CDR3 totals 15 residues. The ends lost 4 bases at V and 9 bases at J; junction bases unmatched: 12. Germline loops: CDR1 MNHEY, CDR2 SVGAGI. This chain's CDR3 is CASSSGLVFTSEQFF. CDR3 DNA: TGTGCCAGCAGTTCCGGACTAGTTTTCACGTCTGAGCAGTTCTTC.

A few counts support this clone. The identical CDR3 is also encoded by other nucleotide sequences in the sample. The chain combines TRBV7-2 with TRBJ2-3, with 7 bases that match TRBD2. The CDR3 runs to 15 residues. The trim removed 1 base at V and 2 bases at J, leaving 3 bases unmatched. Germline assignment: CDR1 SGHTA and CDR2 FQGNSA. The CDR3 DNA is TGTGCCAGCAGCTTAGTAGCGGGCGCCACAGATACGCAGTATTTT. This translates into CASSLVAGATDTQYF.

The rearrangement links TRBV3-1 (or the pseudogene TRBV3-2) to TRBJ2-2; 9 nucleotides match TRBD1. CDR3 length: 16 amino acids. Trimming took 1 base from V and 6 from J; bases not matched to a gene: 6. Germline loops: CDR1 LGHDT, CDR2 YNNKEL (reference sequence). The DNA of the CDR3 is TGTGCCAGCAGCCAAGCCGGGACAGGGAGCTCCGGGGAGCTGTTTTTT. It is translated as CASSQAGTGSSGELFF.

The V gene is TRBV15, the J gene TRBJ2-3; 8 nucleotides line up with TRBD2. Germline V gene lookup returns CDR1 LNHNV and CDR2 YYDKDF (reference sequence). With 0 bases clipped from V and 2 bases from J, the junction kept 22 bases outside the gene matches. CDR3 size: 22 residues. The CDR3 nucleotides read TGTGCCACCAGCAGAGACTTCGTGGGCGGCGGGGGGAAAATCTCCCACACAGATACGCAGTATTTT. Its protein product is CATSRDFVGGGGKISHTDTQYF.

This sequence joins TRBV6-5 and TRBJ2-5; no definite D call. V gave up 5 bases and J gave up 10 bases, with 11 bases separating them. The CDR3 totals 11 residues. In germline, CDR1 is MNHEY, CDR2 SVGAGI. CDR3 sequence: CASSTLKLQYF. In nucleotides, the CDR3 is TGTGCCAGCAGTACCCTAAAGCTCCAGTACTTC.